The 17 T cell receptor beta chains below were found in one sample sequenced in a study of tumor-infiltrating lymphocytes in primary liver carcinoma. It was unsorted whole blood that yielded blood RNA, and germline DNA was also extracted. Constant-region priming of approximately 500 ng total RNA yielded TCR beta cDNA. ARM-PCR was slightly modified, and three nested multiplex PCR rounds with it gave rise to the TCR beta libraries. TRBV1-TRBV30 forward primers paired with a C-beta reverse primer drove the first two PCR rounds, roughly 10 cycles each. MiXCR, applied by TCRdb to the multiplex PCR reads, yields one record per CDR3 protein. The table lists 330,000 or so distinct CDR3 sequences, less than 70% of them singletons, with approximately 5.9% in the top ten. The sequenced sample was peripheral blood. These receptors all stem from a man aged 35-49 years with primary liver carcinoma and hepatitis B virus infection.

This chain uses TRBV11-2 with TRBJ2-5; D perhaps matches TRBD2 (5 bases). Germline V lookup: CDR1 SGHAT, CDR2 FQNNGV. The length of the CDR3 is 15 residues. This chain's CDR3 is CTGSLLVRVGETQYF. In DNA, the CDR3 is TGTACCGGCAGCTTATTAGTGAGGGTCGGAGAGACCCAGTACTTC.

As for this clonotype: At one end, the junction sequence differs from germline, possibly due to a read error. The rearrangement uses TRBV6-6 and TRBJ1-2, with D possibly matching TRBD1 (6 bases). CDR1 and CDR2 from the germline V gene are MNHNY and SVGAGI (reference sequence). The CDR3 has 14 amino acids. The CDR3 nucleotides are TGTGCCAGCAGTTTCCCGGACAGTAACTATGACTACACCTTC. This encodes CASSFPDSNYDYTF.

This clonotype has ten or more counts. The chain is built from TRBV5-4 and TRBJ2-5; 7 bases match TRBD1. The CDR3 runs 14 residues. Germline-derived CDR1 and CDR2 are SGHNT and YYREEE (reference sequence). The J segment lost 2 bases and the V segment lost 2 bases, leaving 3 bases of the junction unmatched. The CDR3 DNA sequence: TGTGCCAGCAGCTTACAGGGGATTCAAGAGACCCAGTACTTC. Residues: CASSLQGIQETQYF.

Concerning this clonotype itself: With a much larger clone just one base away, this may be a read error. The J gene is TRBJ1-1, the V gene TRBV6-2 or TRBV6-3; D not certain. The CDR3 loop spans 13 amino acids. Germline V CDR1 and CDR2: MNHEY, SVGEGT. The DNA for the CDR3 is TGTGCCAGCAGTCTCACGTCTTACGCTGAAGCTCTCTTT. This codes for CASSLTSYAEALF.

This clonotype has a single count. The chain carries TRBV27 and TRBJ2-1; 10 positions match TRBD2. Trimming at V came to 4 bases and at J to 8 bases, leaving 11 bases not matched to a gene. There are 16 residues in the CDR3. CDR1 and CDR2 from the germline V gene are MNHEY and SMNVEV (reference sequence). CDR3 coding DNA: TGTGCCAGCAGTTCCTTTAGCGGGAGGACAAACCATGAGCAGTTCTTC. Translation gives CASSSFSGRTNHEQFF.

The sample holds one count of this clonotype. This may be a read error, as it is one base from a much larger clone. The rearrangement uses TRBV10-1 and TRBJ2-3, with D tentatively TRBD1 (5 bases). Trimming shortened V by 10 bases and J by 0 bases, and 11 bases separated the two germline ends. This CDR3 has 13 amino acids. The germline CDR1 and CDR2 sequences are WNHNN and SYGVQD (reference sequence). CDR3 protein: CATLDTSTDTQYF. The CDR3 DNA sequence: TGCGCCACCTTGGACACTAGCACAGATACGCAGTATTTT.

The chain recombines TRBV6-6 with TRBJ2-5, with 7 bases fitting TRBD1. J lost 3 bases, V lost 10 bases, and 11 bases had no gene match. Germline V gives CDR1 MNHNY, CDR2 SVGAGI (reference sequence). CDR3 length: 14 amino acids. CDR3 protein: CANNVRGREETQYF. Here the CDR3 DNA reads TGTGCCAACAACGTGAGGGGGCGAGAAGAGACCCAGTACTTC.

Regarding this clonotype: No conserved phenylalanine or tryptophan ends this CDR3, so it is likely a read error. Because the CDR3's place on the DNA is in doubt, the DNA is left out and the CDR3 is given as listed by TCRdb. V usage is TRBV11-2 and J usage is TRBJ2-1; TRBD1, the D gene given by the table, was not confirmed from the DNA. The CDR3 totals 12 residues, both ends included. From germline, CDR1 is SGHAT and CDR2 FQNNGV. CDR3 sequence: CASSHWASILFI.

The chain carries TRBV5-1 and TRBJ2-1, with 8 bases lining up with TRBD1. V trimming: 2 bases; J trimming: 2 bases; junction bases outside the gene matches: 6. CDR3 size: 16 residues. The V gene's germline CDR1 is SGHRS and CDR2 YFSETQ. This chain's CDR3 is CASSLGTGAPYNEQFF. Written as DNA, the CDR3 is TGCGCCAGCAGCTTAGGGACAGGCGCCCCCTACAATGAGCAGTTCTTC.

As to this clonotype: This clone may be a read error of a much larger clone one base away. The chain carries TRBV4-1 and TRBJ2-1; TRBD2 matches 12 bases. Germline CDR1 is MGHRA and CDR2 is YSYEKL. The CDR3 has 17 amino acids. DNA of the CDR3: TGCACCAGCAGCCAAGACCCTCTAGCGGGAGGGGTGAATGAGCAGTTCTTC. Its translation is CTSSQDPLAGGVNEQFF.

Remarks on this clonotype: A much larger clone differs by one base, so this may be a read error. V and J are TRBV6-5 and TRBJ2-7; D is unresolved. The germline V and J ends were trimmed by 5 bases and 4 bases, with 15 bases remaining between them. Germline values: CDR1 MNHEY, CDR2 SVGAGI. The CDR3 has 14 residues. This CDR3 reads CASSEDELFYEQYF. In nucleotides, the CDR3 is TGTGCCAGCAGTGAGGACGAGCTCTTTTACGAGCAGTACTTC.

The chain has TRBV10-1 and TRBJ2-2; possible D gene TRBD2, 5 bases. With 5 bases removed from V and 6 bases from J, the gap between germline ends came to 13 bases. The CDR3 has 14 amino acids. Germline V gene sequence: CDR1 WNHNN, CDR2 SYGVQD (reference sequence). This CDR3 is CASSITQRAGELFF. Here the CDR3 DNA reads TGCGCCAGCAGTATAACACAGAGGGCCGGGGAGCTGTTTTTT.

On this clonotype: Here the CDR3 omits its conserved ending phenylalanine or tryptophan, so a read error is the likely source. The V call is TRBV5-6, the J call TRBJ2-1; D uncertain. The CDR3 length is 14 residues. With 0 bases removed from V and 7 bases from J, the gap between germline ends came to 11 bases. From germline, CDR1 is SGHDT and CDR2 YYEEEE. CDR3 DNA: TGTGCCAGCAGCTTGGGCCCCCGATGGAATGAGCAGTTCCTC. Residues: CASSLGPRWNEQFL.

To note about this clonotype: Mismatch with germline at one junction end may stem from a read error. This chain uses TRBV6-1 with TRBJ2-7; D not certain. The CDR3 totals 12 residues. Per the germline V gene, CDR1 is MNHNS and CDR2 is SASEGT. CDR3 in DNA: TGTGCCAGCAGTGAAAGTCGGTACGAGCGGTACTTC. Protein: CASSESRYERYF.

A note on this clonotype: Germline is not matched at one junction end, which may reflect a read error. This chain links TRBV10-3 with TRBJ2-5, with TRBD2 matching 9 bases. This CDR3 has 14 residues. Germline CDR1 ENHRY, CDR2 SYGVKD. CDR3 coding DNA: TGTGTCATCAGTGAGCAGGCGGGAGGGGAGACCCAGTACTTC. Its translation: CVISEQAGGETQYF.

The chain recombines TRBV5-8 with TRBJ1-5; 8 bases are a match to TRBD1. The CDR3 totals 15 residues. Germline CDR1 and CDR2: SGHTS and YDEGEE. The V segment lost 4 bases and the J segment 2 bases; nucleotides outside the gene matches: 5. The CDR3 sequence: CASSADRVGNQPQHF. The CDR3 region has the DNA TGTGCCAGCAGCGCGGACAGGGTAGGCAATCAGCCCCAGCATTTT.

Details on this clonotype: Being one base from a much bigger clone, this may be a read error. The CDR3 does not end in the conserved phenylalanine or tryptophan, so this is likely a read error. The V gene is TRBV6-2 or TRBV6-3, the J gene TRBJ2-1; 13 bases line up with TRBD2. V trimming: 6 bases; J trimming: 2 bases; junction bases outside the gene matches: 16. The CDR3 sequence is 20 residues long. The germline V gene has CDR1 MNHEY and CDR2 SVGEGT. The CDR3 sequence is CASSQKLAGGRSGAYNEQFI. The CDR3, as DNA: TGTGCCAGCAGCCAAAAACTAGCGGGAGGGCGGTCCGGCGCCTACAATGAGCAGTTCATC.